The T cell receptor (beta chain) described here comes from a study of Graves' ophthalmopathy and Graves' hyperthyroidism. Germline V gene data show CDR1 as DFQATT and CDR2 as SNEGSKA (reference sequence). The CDR3 spans 13 residues. V was shortened by 7 bases and J by 4 bases, with 14 bases between the two germline ends. Amplification from RNA transcripts yielded the TCR beta CDR3 regions. The workflow started with a first-round RT-PCR run with HTBI primers and then moved on to a second-round multiplex PCR. TCRdb re-derived calls from the multiplex PCR reads in MiXCR, one entry per CDR3 protein. The sample records 680,000 or so distinct CDR3 sequences, approximately 22% being singletons.

The clonotype comes from a woman aged 18-29 years with stable Graves' hyperthyroidism. Some clones in this sample may be carry-over from other donors' samples. The source material was peripheral blood. The gene calls are TRBV20-1 and TRBJ1-5; the D is unclear. CDR3 in amino acids: CSVAGFRNQPQHF. The CDR3 DNA is TGCAGTGTAGCGGGGTTTAGGAATCAGCCCCAGCATTTT.